Below are 22 T cell receptor beta chains sequenced from a single sample in a study of cytomegalovirus exposure and HLA in healthy donors (dated by TCRdb to 2017 to 2019). Library preparation used the immunoSEQ multiplex PCR assay. For the multiplex PCR, a mixture combining 60 forward primers for TCR Vbeta segments and 13 reverse primers for TCR Jbeta segments was used. TCRdb re-hosts the immuneACCESS table, in-frame sequences only. Its copies lack some clones; in the studies checked, an unresolved V gene accounts for under half of them, and the cause for the rest is not known. The sample yields tens of thousands of clones; less than 75% were counted once. Roughly 2.2% of the sample is held by the ten biggest clonotypes. Sequenced material: PBMCs. These receptors all stem from a man under 40 in good health and CMV-seronegative.

The chain uses TRBV2 and TRBJ2-7; 8 nucleotides align to TRBD1. This CDR3 is built from 14 residues. The V gene end was trimmed by 8 bases and the J gene end by 0 bases; junction bases not matched to a gene: 6. The germline V gene encodes CDR1 SNHLY and CDR2 FYNNEI. The CDR3, as DNA: TGTGCCAGCGGAGGACAGGGAAACTCCTACGAGCAGTACTTC. This translates into CASGGQGNSYEQYF.

This chain connects TRBV19 to TRBJ1-4, with TRBD1 identical over 8 bases. Germline assignment: CDR1 LNHDA and CDR2 SQIVND (reference sequence). CDR3 size: 14 residues. Trimming took 5 bases from V and 8 from J; bases not matched to a gene: 7. The CDR3: CASSGTGGGEKLFF. The CDR3 DNA sequence: TGTGCCAGTAGTGGGACAGGCGGAGGGGAAAAACTGTTTTTT.

The chain employs TRBV5-1 and TRBJ1-2; possible D gene TRBD1, 5 bases. Trimming shortened V by 5 bases and J by 4 bases, and 15 bases separated the two germline ends. This CDR3 is 14 amino acids long. CDR1 is SGHRS, CDR2 YFSETQ, per germline. The CDR3 nucleotides read TGCGCCAGCAGAGGGCAGGGCGTCAGCTATGGCTACACCTTC. Its protein is CASRGQGVSYGYTF.

The chain combines TRBV15 with TRBJ1-2; a weak D match, TRBD1 (6 bases). Germline V lookup: CDR1 LNHNV, CDR2 YYDKDF (reference sequence). The CDR3 runs to 18 residues. V lost 4 bases to trimming and J lost 0 bases, with 21 bases between them. CDR3 residues: CATSIDRSTSLTNYGYTF. The CDR3 nucleotides read TGTGCCACCAGCATAGACAGGTCCACCTCACTTACTAACTATGGCTACACCTTC. Together with reference TRBV15 and TRBJ1-2, the CDR3 gives the full variable domain: DAMVIQNPRYQVTQFGKPVTLSCSQTLNHNVMYWYQQKSSQAPKLLFHYYDKDFNNEADTPDNFQSRRPNTSFCFLDIRSPGLGDTAMYLCATSIDRSTSLTNYGYTFGSGTRLTVV.

This clone turned up a few times. The chain links TRBV7-3 to TRBJ1-1; no firm D call. V lost 2 bases, J lost 3 bases, and 13 bases lay in between. The germline CDR1 and CDR2 sequences are SGHTA and FQGTGA. CDR3 length: 15 residues. Here the CDR3 DNA reads TGTGCCAGCAGCTTAGGCGGGCGGCTCTACACTGAAGCTTTCTTT. Amino acid sequence: CASSLGGRLYTEAFF.

This chain joins TRBV7-2 and TRBJ2-2; 11 nucleotides match TRBD2. This CDR3 is built from 15 residues. J gave up 1 base and V 6 bases, and 1 base lay outside the gene matches. CDR1 SGHTA and CDR2 FQGNSA come from the germline V gene. CDR3 region: CASSLAGGNTGELFF. The CDR3 nucleotides read TGTGCCAGCAGTCTAGCGGGGGGGAACACCGGGGAGCTGTTTTTT.

The chain joins TRBV4-1 to TRBJ2-7, with 7 bases matching TRBD1. The length of the CDR3 is 14 residues. Germline CDR1 MGHRA, CDR2 YSYEKL. V lost 2 bases to trimming and J lost 6 bases; unmatched junction nucleotides: 7. CDR3 in DNA: TGCGCCAGCAGCCAACCTGACAGGGTCGGCGAGCAGTACTTC. Translation gives CASSQPDRVGEQYF.

The V gene is TRBV14, the J gene TRBJ2-5; TRBD2 matches 8 bases. Germline values: CDR1 SGHDN, CDR2 FVKESK. The CDR3 sequence is 16 residues long. Trimming removed 2 bases from V and 5 bases from J; junction bases left unmatched: 10. DNA of the CDR3: TGTGCCAGCAGCCAAACTTTGCGGGGGGCCGGGGAGACCCAGTACTTC. Protein: CASSQTLRGAGETQYF.

This clone was found a few times. The chain employs TRBV18 and TRBJ2-7; the D gene is possibly TRBD2 (6 bases). The CDR3 consists of 14 residues. The germline CDR1 and CDR2 sequences are KGHSH and LQKENI. Trimming cost V 3 bases and J 4 bases, with 13 bases left between them. CDR3 protein: CASSPGRGSYEQYF. CDR3 nucleotides: TGTGCCAGCTCACCGGGGCGGGGCTCGTACGAGCAGTACTTC.

This clone was observed a handful of times. CDR3 in amino acids: CASSATGEGNTEAFF. CDR3 coding DNA: TGTGCCAGCAGTGCGACAGGGGAGGGGAACACTGAAGCTTTCTTT. The chain couples TRBV6-1 to TRBJ1-1; 8 bases map to TRBD1. Trimming at V came to 4 bases and at J to 1 base, leaving 5 bases not matched to a gene. The CDR3 has 15 amino acids. Germline V gives CDR1 MNHNS, CDR2 SASEGT.

J is TRBJ1-2 and V is TRBV29-1; no reliable D call. This CDR3 is 11 amino acids long. Per the germline V gene, CDR1 is SQVTM and CDR2 is ANQGSEA. Trimming took 8 bases from V and 8 from J, leaving 15 bases between them. CDR3: CSTGEGGGYTF. As DNA, the CDR3 is TGCAGCACCGGGGAGGGCGGCGGCTACACCTTC.

The V gene is TRBV6-4, the J gene TRBJ2-1; 9 nucleotides align to TRBD2. The CDR3 runs to 11 residues. V dropped 7 bases and J dropped 10; count of bases not matched to a gene: 2. Germline V CDR1 and CDR2: MRHNA, SNTAGT. The DNA of the CDR3 is TGTGCCAGCACTGCGGGGGGGGAGCAGTTCTTC. It specifies CASTAGGEQFF.

V is TRBV19 and J is TRBJ1-5; D unclear. The CDR3 length is 12 residues. From germline, CDR1 is LNHDA and CDR2 SQIVND (reference sequence). Between the trimmed V and J ends, which lost 3 bases and 5 bases, there was a span of 5 bases. As DNA, the CDR3 is TGTGCCAGTAGTATGAGGGATCAGCCCCAGCATTTT. Its translation is CASSMRDQPQHF.

The rearrangement links TRBV30 to TRBJ2-3; 11 positions agree with TRBD1. V gave up 2 bases and J gave up 4 bases; unmatched junction bases: 2. There are 14 residues in the CDR3. Germline CDR1 and CDR2: GTSNPN and SVGIG (reference sequence). The CDR3 DNA follows: TGTGCCTGGAGTTGGGGACAGGGGGCAGATACGCAGTATTTT. Its translation is CAWSWGQGADTQYF.

This clone occurred a few times. This rearrangement joins TRBV25-1 to TRBJ2-7; TRBD2 might be the D (6 bases). The germline gives CDR1 MGHDK, CDR2 SYGVNS. The CDR3 consists of 14 residues. V lost 5 bases and J 3 bases, leaving 14 bases between the germline ends. CDR3 nucleotide sequence: TGTGCCAGCAGTAGAAACGGACTATTCTACGAGCAGTACTTC. Translating it yields CASSRNGLFYEQYF.

This clone has more than one count but fewer than ten. J is TRBJ1-1 and V is TRBV4-3; no definite D call. CDR1 and CDR2 (germline): LGHNA, YSLEER. There are 16 residues in the CDR3. Trimming pared 0 bases from V and 0 bases from J, leaving 11 bases between. The CDR3 spells CASSQDLGRMNTEAFF. In DNA, the CDR3 is TGCGCCAGCAGCCAAGACCTGGGCAGAATGAACACTGAAGCTTTCTTT.

This clone has only one observation. The chain is built from TRBV10-3 and TRBJ1-1, with a weak D call TRBD1 (5 bases). Germline CDR1 reads ENHRY; CDR2 reads SYGVKD. V lost 5 bases and J 0 bases, leaving 10 bases between the germline ends. CDR3 length: 14 residues. CDR3 sequence reads: CAISSRTLNTEAFF. The CDR3 DNA sequence: TGTGCCATCAGTTCCCGGACACTGAACACTGAAGCTTTCTTT.

The CDR3 DNA follows: TGTGCCAGCAGTCCCCAGGGCCCCTCTGGAAACACCATATATTTT. This encodes CASSPQGPSGNTIYF. The chain is built from TRBV27 and TRBJ1-3, with D possibly being TRBD1 (5 bases). The V gene lost 5 bases and the J gene lost 0 bases, with 11 bases spanning the gap. Germline-derived CDR1 and CDR2 are MNHEY and SMNVEV (reference sequence). The CDR3 loop spans 15 amino acids.

The chain links TRBV7-2 to TRBJ1-2; TRBD1 is a possible D gene (5 bases). This CDR3 comprises 16 residues. CDR1 is SGHTA, CDR2 FQGNSA, per germline. Trimming pared 4 bases from V and 8 bases from J, leaving 23 bases between. The CDR3 loop is CASSSDTGAPLKGYTF. The CDR3 DNA follows: TGTGCCAGCAGCTCAGACACAGGCGCCCCCCTAAAAGGCTACACCTTC.

A word on this clone: The sample contains more than one DNA sequence encoding this CDR3. The chain employs TRBV27 and TRBJ1-2; D is unclear. The germline V and J ends were trimmed by 2 bases and 2 bases, with 6 bases remaining between them. There are 13 residues in the CDR3. Germline-derived CDR1 and CDR2 are MNHEY and SMNVEV (reference sequence). The CDR3 region is CASSLTANYGYTF. In DNA, the CDR3 is TGTGCCAGCAGTTTAACTGCAAACTATGGCTACACCTTC.

The gene calls are TRBV27 and TRBJ2-7; 8 nucleotides agree with TRBD2. The ends lost 2 bases at V and 4 bases at J; junction bases unmatched: 13. This CDR3 has 17 residues. Per the germline V gene, CDR1 is MNHEY and CDR2 is SMNVEV (reference sequence). This CDR3 reads CASSLRSAGGLIYEQYF. DNA of the CDR3: TGTGCCAGCAGTTTACGGTCCGCGGGAGGTCTCATTTACGAGCAGTACTTC.

The J gene is TRBJ2-4, the V gene TRBV29-1; D perhaps matches TRBD2 (6 bases). CDR1 SQVTM and CDR2 ANQGSEA come from the germline V gene. The CDR3 loop spans 13 amino acids. V was shortened by 3 bases and J by 2 bases, with 8 bases between the two germline ends. The CDR3 region is CSVEEGTKNIQYF. CDR3 in DNA: TGCAGCGTTGAGGAGGGGACCAAAAACATTCAGTACTTC. Complete variable domain (other parts from reference TRBV29-1 and TRBJ2-4): SAVISQKPSRDICQRGTSLTIQCQVDSQVTMMFWYRQQPGQSLTLIATANQGSEATYESGFVIDKFPISRPNLTFSTLTVSNMSPEDSSIYLCSVEEGTKNIQYFGAGTRLSVL.